Reported below is one TCR beta chain. This clonotype was detected ten times or more. What this receptor recognizes is not known. Nothing much larger sits one base from this clone, and base qualities are not available. TCR beta CDR3 regions were amplified from RNA transcripts. For the first round of RT-PCR on the TCR CDR3, the HTBI primer set was used together with the Qiagen OneStep RT-PCR kit. A second multiplex PCR round built the libraries, followed by size selection and purification. Sequencing of the libraries was done on an Illumina HiSeq2000 using paired-end 100 bp reads. Per the original workflow: SOAPnuke was used to process the raw data, with reads discarded if the reads contained adapters or uncalled bases, had a mean Phred below 15, or lacked an exact constant-primer or identifier match. High-quality paired reads were merged using COPE v1.2.5, and each unique nucleotide sequence was defined as a clonotype. MiTCR v1.1 was used to align the clonotypes against IMGT TRBV, TRBD and TRBJ reference segments. Only V-J combinations with frequency above 0.0001, covering 99% to 99.2% of repertoires, were analysed. A TCS score was defined as the ratio of F50 (clonal expansion) to E x V (chaos), with BLOSUM62-based TCRdist applied between CDR3 peptides within each V-J. Welch's t-statistics and random forest reduced just over 500 V-J features to 13, which were used in a naive Bayes classifier (R e1071). Clones were called with MiXCR by TCRdb after fastp trimmed the public reads at Q25, and only in-frame beta chains were retained. Identical CDR3 proteins give one entry, which carries the most common genes and DNA. These V and J calls derive from TCRdb rather than the authors' analysis. Across this sample there are 400,000 to 600,000 distinct CDR3 sequences, with around 21% seen only once. The top ten constitute around a quarter of the sample.

The source of the sample is a study of T cells in Graves' hyperthyroidism and ophthalmopathy (dated by TCRdb to 2018 to 2020). For the study in its entirety: Peripheral blood samples were taken at initial diagnosis, before any treatment was given. To identify TCR V-J signatures that set the groups apart, the researchers used a discovery cohort of about a hundred patients, made up of roughly 40 with Graves' ophthalmopathy and 57 with stable Graves' hyperthyroidism. Prospective prediction of ophthalmopathy was tested in an independent validation cohort consisting of about 20 hyperthyroidism patients and around 17 patients who later progressed to ophthalmopathy. The 100 discovery patients were divided at random into training and test sets in a 7:3 ratio. The study also compared thyroid tissue and blood T-cell repertoires from roughly six Graves' hyperthyroidism patients. Following sampling, methimazole starting at 30 mg daily was given to hyperthyroidism patients, and high-dose intravenous methylprednisolone was given to ophthalmopathy patients. TCR Vbeta CDR3 sequencing of 120 to 150 peripheral blood samples (fewer than 45 ophthalmopathy, about 74 hyperthyroidism and approximately 17 progressor patients) is reported in the paper.

The germline V gene encodes CDR1 SGHKS and CDR2 YYEKEE (reference sequence). Trimming costs V 3 bases and J 5 bases, and their ends lie 14 bases apart. Reading from cysteine to phenylalanine, the CDR3 counts 14 amino acids. CDR3 DNA only is kept here, 42 bases in frame from base 1. Stable Graves' hyperthyroidism was defined as the absence of progression to ophthalmopathy over 18 months of follow-up. The hyperthyroidism patients were between 18 and 65 years old and newly diagnosed, with a disease duration of less than 2 months. The study excluded patients with uncontrolled infections, other autoimmune diseases, pregnancy or lactation. Diagnoses were based on clinical symptoms, serum thyroxine and TRAb, thyroid ultrasound and orbital computed tomography. Ficoll-Paque density gradient centrifugation was used to isolate PBMCs from around 9.1 ml of fresh peripheral blood. Total RNA was extracted using Trizol reagent, and RNA quality was assessed on an Agilent 2100 Bioanalyzer.

General conclusions and limits of the study: In cross-validation, a model built on a 13 V-J signature told ophthalmopathy apart from stable hyperthyroidism with 85% to 90% sensitivity and about 81% specificity, and in testing the same model reached 80%/75%. Most expanded thyroid clonotypes (frequency above 0.001) were also detected in blood, a finding suggesting that blood repertoires may reflect thyroid immune responses. In validation, the model predicted progression to ophthalmopathy with approximately 69% sensitivity and about 73% specificity, a median of about 6 months before onset. Sample size was not statistically predetermined, and blinding of investigators to group allocation was not performed.

The specimen sequenced was blood. The sequence links TRBV5-5 to TRBJ1-1; the D gene is perhaps TRBD1, on 5 matching bases. The clonotype was recovered from a man between 18 and 29 years old with Graves' hyperthyroidism. The DNA is TGTGCCAGCAGCTCCGACCCGTGGGGGACTGAAGCTTTCTTT. Its product reads: CASSSDPWGTEAFF.